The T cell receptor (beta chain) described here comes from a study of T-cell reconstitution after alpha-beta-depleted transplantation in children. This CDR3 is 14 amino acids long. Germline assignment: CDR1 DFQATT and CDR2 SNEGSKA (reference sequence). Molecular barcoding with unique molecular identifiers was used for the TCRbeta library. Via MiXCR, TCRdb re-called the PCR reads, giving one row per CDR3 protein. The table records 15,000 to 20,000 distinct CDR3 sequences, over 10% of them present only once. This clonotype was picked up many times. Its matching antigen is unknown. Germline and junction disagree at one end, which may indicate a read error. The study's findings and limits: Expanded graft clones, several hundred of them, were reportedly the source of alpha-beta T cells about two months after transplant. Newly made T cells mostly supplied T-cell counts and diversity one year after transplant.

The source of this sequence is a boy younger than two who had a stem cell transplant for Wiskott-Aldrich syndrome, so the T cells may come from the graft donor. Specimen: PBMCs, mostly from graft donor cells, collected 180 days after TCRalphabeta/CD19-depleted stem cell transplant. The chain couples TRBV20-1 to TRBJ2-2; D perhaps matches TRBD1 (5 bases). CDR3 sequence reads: CSPRRAGYTGELFF. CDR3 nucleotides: TGCAGTCCTAGACGGGCAGGGTACACCGGGGAGCTGTTTTTT.